The 31 T cell receptor beta chains in this list originate from one sample, sequenced in a study of blood T cells in healthy people across ages. It was with a sample-barcoded 5' primer and a J-beta primer mix that a second PCR of roughly 7 to 12 cycles was run. TCRdb ran MiXCR on the 5' RACE reads and lists one entry per CDR3 protein. Of about 650,000 distinct CDR3 sequences in the sample, 32% were seen once. Input material: blood. The receptors were gathered from a woman at least 80 years old in good health.

Concerning this clonotype itself: This clone may be a read error of a much larger clone one base away. The chain joins TRBV29-1 to TRBJ1-2, with D possibly being TRBD1 (6 bases). CDR1 is SQVTM and CDR2 is ANQGSEA in the germline V gene. The CDR3 has 12 amino acids. Deletions cut 1 base from V and 6 bases from J, with 9 bases between. The CDR3 is CSVEANRDGYTF. For the CDR3, the DNA is TGCAGCGTTGAAGCCAACAGGGATGGCTACACCTTC. Looking up the rest from reference TRBV29-1 and TRBJ1-2 gives the full variable domain: SAVISQKPSRDICQRGTSLTIQCQVDSQVTMMFWYRQQPGQSLTLIATANQGSEATYESGFVIDKFPISRPNLTFSTLTVSNMSPEDSSIYLCSVEANRDGYTFGSGTRLTVV.

Points on this clonotype: Being one base from a much bigger clone, this may be a read error. V usage is TRBV27 and J usage is TRBJ1-5, with 10 nucleotides matching TRBD1. The germline CDR1 and CDR2 sequences are MNHEY and SMNVEV (reference sequence). The CDR3 has 16 amino acids. V shed 3 bases, J shed 2 bases, and the junction held 4 bases outside the gene matches. The CDR3 sequence is CASSLAGTGGNQPQHF. In nucleotides, the CDR3 is TGTGCCAGCAGTTTGGCCGGGACAGGGGGCAATCAGCCCCAGCATTTT.

The table lists this clonotype with a few counts. The chain employs TRBV5-1 and TRBJ1-6; tentatively, D is TRBD1 (6 bases). CDR1 and CDR2 (germline): SGHRS, YFSETQ. This CDR3 has 19 amino acids. V was clipped by 3 bases and J by 10 bases, with 29 bases between them. This CDR3 reads CASSYYFGSGTNKMSPLHF. The CDR3 bases are TGCGCCAGCAGCTACTATTTTGGTTCCGGGACAAACAAGATGTCACCCCTCCACTTT.

This clonotype turned up a few times. A single base separates this from a much larger clone, so it may be a read error. V gene TRBV6-2 or TRBV6-3 combines with J gene TRBJ2-3, with 10 bases that match TRBD2. The trim removed 0 bases at V and 8 bases at J, leaving 11 bases unmatched. Per the germline V gene, CDR1 is MNHEY and CDR2 is SVGEGT. The CDR3 has 17 amino acids. CDR3 in DNA: TGTGCCAGCAGTTACTCGAAACTAGCGGGGCCTCGTAGTACGCAGTATTTT. Amino acid sequence: CASSYSKLAGPRSTQYF.

V is TRBV7-3 and J is TRBJ2-7; TRBD2 is a possible D gene (5 bases). Trimming took off 8 bases at V and 0 bases at J, with 14 bases between the two ends. This CDR3 has 14 amino acids. Germline V lookup: CDR1 SGHTA, CDR2 FQGTGA. The CDR3 loop is CASPSLALSYEQYF. The CDR3 coding sequence is TGTGCCAGCCCTTCTCTAGCTCTCTCCTACGAGCAGTACTTC.

This clonotype was seen repeatedly, ten times or more. The rearrangement links TRBV29-1 to TRBJ2-7; 9 nucleotides agree with TRBD1. CDR3 length: 12 amino acids. After removal of 4 bases from V and 6 bases from J, the junction contained 4 bases not matched to a gene. Germline CDR1 reads SQVTM; CDR2 reads ANQGSEA. CDR3 bases: TGCAGCGTTGTTTGGACAGGGGCCGAGCAGTACTTC. Translated: CSVVWTGAEQYF.

The chain joins TRBV9 to TRBJ2-2; TRBD1 or TRBD2 may be the D gene (5 bases each). This CDR3 contains 15 residues. Trimming pared 4 bases from V and 5 bases from J, leaving 15 bases between. Germline values: CDR1 SGDLS, CDR2 YYNGEE. The CDR3: CASSRDPRGTGELFF. Here the CDR3 DNA reads TGTGCCAGCAGCCGGGACCCAAGGGGAACCGGGGAGCTGTTTTTT. Full variable domain (missing parts from reference TRBV9 and TRBJ2-2): DSGVTQTPKHLITATGQRVTLRCSPRSGDLSVYWYQQSLDQGLQFLIQYYNGEERAKGNILERFSAQQFPDLHSELNLSSLELGDSALYFCASSRDPRGTGELFFGEGSRLTVL.

The J gene is TRBJ2-1, the V gene TRBV7-2, with a weak D call TRBD1 (6 bases). Germline V lookup: CDR1 SGHTA, CDR2 FQGNSA. V was shortened by 7 bases and J by 3 bases, with 16 bases between the two germline ends. There are 15 residues in the CDR3. Here the CDR3 reads CASNPGGGDYNEQFF. In DNA form, the CDR3 reads TGTGCCAGCAACCCTGGTGGGGGCGACTACAATGAGCAGTTCTTC.

This clonotype occurred a few times. CDR3 bases: TGCGCCAGCAGCCCGACATTGAACACTGAAGCTTTCTTT. It codes for CASSPTLNTEAFF. This sequence joins TRBV5-1 and TRBJ1-1; D gene uncertain. Between the trimmed V and J ends, which lost 4 bases and 0 bases, there was a span of 7 bases. CDR1 SGHRS and CDR2 YFSETQ come from the germline V gene. The CDR3 spans 13 residues.

This clonotype was observed once. The chain carries TRBV6-1 and TRBJ2-4; D not certain. Matching the DNA end better, TRBJ2-7 makes the J call doubtful. Germline CDR1 MNHNS, CDR2 SASEGT. This CDR3 spans 13 amino acids. The CDR3 region is CASRPTAGYEQYF. Written as DNA, the CDR3 is TGTGCCAGCAGACCCACAGCAGGCTACGAGCAGTACTTC.

This clonotype was observed many times. The chain couples TRBV4-2 to TRBJ1-4; maybe TRBD1 (5 bases). Trimming took off 0 bases at V and 7 bases at J, with 15 bases between the two ends. The length of the CDR3 is 16 residues. Germline V gene sequence: CDR1 LGHNA, CDR2 YNFKEQ. The CDR3 nucleotides read TGTGCCAGCAGCCAAGAAGGGACGGGATTGGGTGAAAAACTGTTTTTT. This translates into CASSQEGTGLGEKLFF.

Notes on this clonotype: Germline is not matched at one junction end, which may reflect a read error. The V gene is TRBV6-1, the J gene TRBJ2-4; 7 positions match TRBD2. TRBJ2-5 matches the DNA end more closely, so the J call is doubtful. Germline V CDR1 and CDR2: MNHNS, SASEGT. There are 16 residues in the CDR3. DNA for the CDR3: TGTGTCAGCAGTGATCTTTTTGGAGCGGGGCAAGAGACCCAGTACTTC. Encoded protein: CVSSDLFGAGQETQYF.

This clonotype turned up a few times. The chain carries TRBV30 and TRBJ1-5; D uncertain. The V end was cut by 3 bases, the J end by 0 bases, with 12 bases between. The CDR3 has 15 amino acids. Germline CDR1 GTSNPN, CDR2 SVGIG (reference sequence). CDR3 DNA sequence: TGTGCCTGGAGCCTAGCCCGTCATAGCAATCAGCCCCAGCATTTT. It translates to CAWSLARHSNQPQHF.

This clonotype showed up just a few times. The CDR3 spells CAWTGLTEAFF. The CDR3 DNA sequence: TGTGCCTGGACCGGTCTCACTGAAGCTTTCTTT. The chain has TRBV30 and TRBJ1-1; no reliable D call. Germline CDR1 GTSNPN, CDR2 SVGIG (reference sequence). The CDR3 runs 11 residues. Deletions cut 4 bases from V and 4 bases from J, with 7 bases between.

There are a few counts of this clonotype. A read error is possible here, since a much larger clone lies one base away. V usage is TRBV5-1 and J usage is TRBJ2-5, with D maybe TRBD2 (6 bases). The CDR3 consists of 16 residues. V was clipped by 0 bases and J by 11 bases, with 23 bases between them. Germline V gene data show CDR1 as SGHRS and CDR2 as YFSETQ. CDR3 DNA sequence: TGCGCCAGCAGCTTGGAGGCGCGGGGAAGGAGTTATGAGCAGTACTTC. Its protein product is CASSLEARGRSYEQYF.

Ten or more counts support this clonotype. CDR3 loop: CASSQGRGETQYF. The CDR3 DNA follows: TGTGCCAGCAGCCAAGGGAGAGGAGAGACCCAGTACTTC. This rearrangement joins TRBV3-1 to TRBJ2-5; no definite D call. The CDR3 extends over 13 amino acids. The germline V gene has CDR1 LGHDT and CDR2 YNNKEL (reference sequence). V was cut by 1 base and J by 4 bases, with 7 bases left in between.

This clonotype was detected once. The chain is built from TRBV4-1 and TRBJ1-1; no clear D. CDR1 and CDR2 from the germline V gene are MGHRA and YSYEKL. This CDR3 comprises 15 residues. V gave up 1 base and J gave up 0 bases, with 9 bases separating them. The CDR3 region is CASSQGVSMNTEAFF. CDR3 in DNA: TGCGCCAGCAGCCAAGGGGTCTCAATGAACACTGAAGCTTTCTTT.

The chain uses TRBV6-5 and TRBJ2-7; D remains unclear. The CDR3 extends over 12 amino acids. Trimming took 6 bases from V and 6 from J, leaving 12 bases between them. Germline values: CDR1 MNHEY, CDR2 SVGAGI. This CDR3 is CASSSPRLEQYF. In DNA form, the CDR3 reads TGTGCCAGCAGCTCCCCTAGGCTCGAGCAGTACTTC.

The V and J genes are TRBV20-1 and TRBJ2-7; D call uncertain. This CDR3 spans 12 amino acids. Germline V gene data show CDR1 as DFQATT and CDR2 as SNEGSKA (reference sequence). Deletions cut 6 bases from V and 3 bases from J, with 12 bases between. The CDR3, as DNA: TGCAGTGCCCAGGTTCCGGGCTACGAGCAGTACTTC. It yields the protein CSAQVPGYEQYF.

This clonotype was seen a few times. This sequence may be a read error, since a much larger clone differs from it by one base. The rearrangement links TRBV12-3 or TRBV12-4 to TRBJ2-1; D gene unclear. The end of the DNA is better explained by TRBJ2-7, so the J call may be wrong. The CDR3 extends over 13 amino acids. The CDR3 nucleotides are TGTGCCAGCACAAGTAGTGCCTACAATGAGCAGTACTTC. Translated: CASTSSAYNEQYF.

This rearrangement joins TRBV7-2 to TRBJ2-5; unclear D gene. Germline CDR1 SGHTA, CDR2 FQGNSA. The CDR3 spans 11 residues. V lost 5 bases and J 8 bases, leaving 9 bases between the germline ends. DNA for the CDR3: TGTGCCAGCAGCCGAATGTTAACCCAGTACTTC. Translated, it gives CASSRMLTQYF.

This chain uses TRBV7-9 with TRBJ2-1; D may correspond to TRBD1 or TRBD2 (5 bases each). This CDR3 is built from 14 residues. Trimming removed 5 bases at V and 2 bases at J, with 10 bases between. The germline V gene has CDR1 SEHNR and CDR2 FQNEAQ (reference sequence). CDR3 region: CASSPGRTYNEQFF. The CDR3 nucleotides read TGTGCCAGCAGCCCGGGACGCACCTACAATGAGCAGTTCTTC.

The chain recombines TRBV3-1 with TRBJ2-7; maybe TRBD1 (5 bases). Looked up from germline, CDR1 is LGHDT and CDR2 is YNNKEL (reference sequence). CDR3 size: 11 residues. V lost 3 bases and J 5 bases, leaving 5 bases between the germline ends. The CDR3 loop reads CASSQTDEQYF. CDR3 nucleotide sequence: TGTGCCAGCAGCCAGACAGACGAGCAGTACTTC.

This clonotype appeared many times. The J gene is TRBJ2-7, the V gene TRBV30; D may be TRBD1 (5 bases). The CDR3 length is 14 residues. Per germline, CDR1 GTSNPN and CDR2 SVGIG (reference sequence). V was pared by 1 base and J by 3 bases, with 13 bases between. The CDR3 loop reads CAWSGALGLYEQYF. CDR3 bases: TGTGCCTGGAGTGGAGCCCTGGGGCTCTACGAGCAGTACTTC.

This CDR3 reads CASSSRRLAGGGGETQFF. Written as DNA, the CDR3 is TGTGCCAGCAGCTCCCGCCGCCTAGCGGGGGGCGGGGGAGAGACCCAGTTCTTC. The chain couples TRBV7-8 to TRBJ2-1; 11 bases fit TRBD2. After removal of 4 bases from V and 13 bases from J, the junction contained 21 bases not matched to a gene. Germline CDR1 and CDR2: SGHVS and FQNEAQ. CDR3 length: 18 residues.

This clonotype has a handful of counts. This may be a read error: a much more frequent sequence differs by one nucleotide. The chain carries TRBV5-1 and TRBJ2-5, with a tentative D call TRBD2 (6 bases). Germline CDR1 SGHRS, CDR2 YFSETQ. The CDR3 runs 15 residues. With 3 bases removed from V and 11 bases from J, the gap between germline ends came to 23 bases. CDR3 bases: TGCGCCAGCAGCTCCCCGGGACTGGGGCTCAATGAGCAGTACTTC. Translation gives CASSSPGLGLNEQYF.

This clonotype has ten or more counts. The rearrangement links TRBV7-2 to TRBJ1-6; unclear D gene. CDR3 length: 12 residues. CDR1 and CDR2 from the germline V gene are SGHTA and FQGNSA. Trimming removed 2 bases at V and 12 bases at J, with 8 bases between. CDR3 sequence reads: CASSLISGPLHF. The DNA of the CDR3 is TGTGCCAGCAGCTTAATTTCAGGACCCCTCCACTTT.

As regards this clonotype: Since the CDR3 does not end with the conserved phenylalanine or tryptophan, this likely comes from a read error. This chain joins TRBV30 and TRBJ1-2; D uncertain. Germline V gene data show CDR1 as GTSNPN and CDR2 as SVGIG (reference sequence). The germline V and J ends were trimmed by 0 bases and 8 bases, with 13 bases remaining between them. The CDR3 totals 13 residues. DNA of the CDR3: TGTGCCTGGAGTGTAAGTTTCGGCACGGGCTACACCTTG. It translates to CAWSVSFGTGYTL.

This clonotype was observed a few times. A much larger clone differs from this one at a single base, so this may be a read error. The rearrangement joins TRBV7-2 to TRBJ2-3; D possibly corresponds to TRBD2 (6 bases). This CDR3 has 16 residues. In germline, CDR1 is SGHTA, CDR2 FQGNSA. V was cut by 8 bases and J by 2 bases, with 20 bases left in between. Here the CDR3 reads CASASPRGGATDTQYF. For the CDR3, the DNA is TGTGCCAGCGCTTCCCCGCGCGGAGGGGCCACAGATACGCAGTATTTT.

A single count supports this clonotype. The chain joins TRBV4-3 to TRBJ2-7; TRBD1 agrees at 9 bases. Germline assignment: CDR1 LGHNA and CDR2 YSLEER. There are 15 residues in the CDR3. Trimming removed 0 bases from V and 4 bases from J; junction bases left unmatched: 4. The CDR3, as DNA: TGCGCCAGCAGCCAAGATACAGGGGGCCGGTACGAGCAGTACTTC. Its protein product is CASSQDTGGRYEQYF.

CDR3 nucleotide sequence: TGTGCCAGCAGCGTAAGCGGTGGAAGGACCCCTGAAGCTTTCTTT. This codes for CASSVSGGRTPEAFF. The chain couples TRBV7-2 to TRBJ1-1; D is unclear. Germline values: CDR1 SGHTA, CDR2 FQGNSA. V lost 5 bases and J 6 bases, leaving 19 bases between the germline ends. The CDR3 runs 15 residues.